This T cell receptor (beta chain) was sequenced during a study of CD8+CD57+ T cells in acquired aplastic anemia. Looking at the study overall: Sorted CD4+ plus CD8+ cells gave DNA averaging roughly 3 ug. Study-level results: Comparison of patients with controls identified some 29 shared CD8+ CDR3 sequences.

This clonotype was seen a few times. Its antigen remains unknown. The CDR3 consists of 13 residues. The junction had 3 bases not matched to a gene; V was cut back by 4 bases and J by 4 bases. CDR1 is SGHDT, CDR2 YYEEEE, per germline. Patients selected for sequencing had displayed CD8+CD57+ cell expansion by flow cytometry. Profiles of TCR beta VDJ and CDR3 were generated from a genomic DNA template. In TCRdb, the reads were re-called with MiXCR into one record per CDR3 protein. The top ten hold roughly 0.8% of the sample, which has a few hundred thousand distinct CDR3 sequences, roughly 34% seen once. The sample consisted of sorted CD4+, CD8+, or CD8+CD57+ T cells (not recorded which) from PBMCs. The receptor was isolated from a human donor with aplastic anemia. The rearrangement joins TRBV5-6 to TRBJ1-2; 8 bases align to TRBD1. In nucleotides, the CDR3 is TGTGCCAGCAGCGCGGGGACAGGCTATGGCTACACCTTC. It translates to CASSAGTGYGYTF.